The 4 T cell receptor beta chains below all came from one sample that was sequenced in a study of brain T cells in children with intractable seizures. The protocol was immunoSEQ multiplex PCR, while the TCRdb copy is restricted to in-frame clones and leaves out a portion. The sample lists 300,000 to 400,000 clones, about 94% occurring once. Time point described: blood from clinic visit 5 months post-surgery; TSC patient then seizure free. Sample: peripheral blood, taken approximately 5 months after surgery. The source of these receptors is a boy under three years old with tuberous sclerosis and intractable seizures.

In its sample, this clone was seen a few times. The chain uses TRBV5-4 and TRBJ1-2, with a possible D match to TRBD1 (6 bases). This CDR3 has 16 amino acids. V dropped 0 bases and J dropped 6 bases, with 18 bases sitting between them. The germline V gene encodes CDR1 SGHNT and CDR2 YYREEE (reference sequence). The CDR3 spells CASSLAPGGHYDGYTF. For the CDR3, the DNA is TGTGCCAGCAGCTTGGCCCCGGGGGGACACTATGATGGCTACACCTTC.

Details on this clone: Other nucleotide sequences in the sample specify the same CDR3. This chain uses TRBV20-1 with TRBJ1-2; the D is unclear. V lost 8 bases, J lost 8 bases, and 9 bases lay in between. The CDR3 has 9 amino acids. Per the germline V gene, CDR1 is DFQATT and CDR2 is SNEGSKA (reference sequence). CDR3 region: CSPPGGYTF. DNA of the CDR3: TGCAGTCCACCGGGGGGCTACACCTTC.

This clone was picked up one time. This chain uses TRBV14 with TRBJ2-6, with TRBD1 matching 7 bases. The ends lost 2 bases at V and 0 bases at J; junction bases unmatched: 7. This CDR3 is 18 amino acids long. Germline CDR1 is SGHDN and CDR2 is FVKESK. CDR3 DNA: TGTGCCAGCAGCCAACGACAGGGTGCTTCCTCTGGGGCCAACGTCCTGACTTTC. Translating gives CASSQRQGASSGANVLTF.

The V and J genes are TRBV19 and TRBJ1-3, with D hard to call. The germline gives CDR1 LNHDA, CDR2 SQIVND (reference sequence). The CDR3 length is 14 residues. V gave up 7 bases and J gave up 0 bases, with 10 bases separating them. Here the CDR3 reads CASTRSGSGNTIYF. The CDR3 DNA follows: TGTGCCAGTACCCGGTCCGGCTCTGGAAACACCATATATTTT.